What follows are 25 T cell receptor beta chains derived from one specimen sequenced in a study of response to subunit inactivated influenza vaccine. TCRdb reanalysed the RT-PCR reads using MiXCR and keeps one entry per CDR3 protein. The table lists almost 250,000 distinct CDR3 sequences, 12% of them singletons, with over 6.5% in the top ten. The sample here was non-naive T cells sorted from PBMCs, taken roughly 15 days before vaccination. These receptors were obtained from a man aged 50 to 59 who received an inactivated influenza vaccine.

This clonotype appeared many times. CDR3 nucleotides: TGCAGTGCTGGGAGTAGCTGGAAACAAGAGACCCAGTACTTC. This codes for CSAGSSWKQETQYF. This sequence joins TRBV20-1 and TRBJ2-5, with D possibly being TRBD2 (5 bases). Germline V gene sequence: CDR1 DFQATT, CDR2 SNEGSKA (reference sequence). CDR3 length equals 14 residues. Between the trimmed V and J ends, which lost 5 bases and 2 bases, there was a span of 15 bases.

This clonotype came up a few times. This chain links TRBV4-3 with TRBJ2-2; D unclear. The germline V and J ends were trimmed by 0 bases and 1 base, with 9 bases remaining between them. This CDR3 has 16 amino acids. The germline V gene has CDR1 LGHNA and CDR2 YSLEER. This CDR3 is CASSQELTENTGELFF. The CDR3 region has the DNA TGCGCCAGCAGCCAAGAGCTTACAGAGAACACCGGGGAGCTGTTTTTT.

V is TRBV6-1 and J is TRBJ2-1, with 10 nucleotides matching TRBD1. Germline CDR1 and CDR2: MNHNS and SASEGT. The CDR3 spans 16 residues. V trimming: 4 bases; J trimming: 4 bases; junction bases outside the gene matches: 7. The chain's CDR3 is CASSAGTGVGYNEQFF. The CDR3 DNA follows: TGTGCCAGCAGTGCAGGGACAGGGGTTGGATACAATGAGCAGTTCTTC.

In this sample, this clonotype turned up a few times. The chain is built from TRBV28 and TRBJ2-6; 9 bases fit TRBD1. V was clipped by 7 bases and J by 0 bases; unmatched bases: 13. The germline V gene has CDR1 MDHEN and CDR2 SYDVKM. This CDR3 region has 19 residues. Here the CDR3 reads CASNFRDRVVSSGANVLTF. The CDR3 DNA reads as TGTGCCAGCAACTTCCGGGACAGGGTAGTAAGCTCTGGGGCCAACGTCCTGACTTTC.

The rearrangement joins TRBV20-1 to TRBJ1-2, with D possibly being TRBD1 (6 bases). Germline assignment: CDR1 DFQATT and CDR2 SNEGSKA (reference sequence). With 0 bases removed from V and 3 bases from J, the gap between germline ends came to 20 bases. The CDR3 loop spans 17 amino acids. The CDR3 sequence: CSARDALLDSGHYGYTF. In DNA, the CDR3 is TGCAGTGCTAGAGATGCCTTGCTGGACAGCGGTCACTATGGCTACACCTTC.

This clonotype has just a few counts. The chain joins TRBV28 to TRBJ2-2, with D tentatively TRBD1 (5 bases). The ends were cut back, 3 bases at V and 1 base at J, with 9 bases in the middle. CDR3 length equals 15 residues. Germline CDR1 is MDHEN and CDR2 is SYDVKM. DNA of the CDR3: TGTGCCAGCAGTTTCGCTGACAGGAACACCGGGGAGCTGTTTTTT. Its translation is CASSFADRNTGELFF.

This clonotype was counted at least ten times. V is TRBV28 and J is TRBJ2-1; D may be TRBD1 (6 bases). The germline V gene encodes CDR1 MDHEN and CDR2 SYDVKM. V was clipped by 5 bases and J by 5 bases, with 16 bases between them. The CDR3 is 15 amino acids. CDR3 in DNA: TGTGCCAGCAGTCCCCCGGGACACCGGGACAATGAGCAGTTCTTC. As protein: CASSPPGHRDNEQFF.

This clonotype was observed a few times. This chain links TRBV12-3 or TRBV12-4 with TRBJ2-7; D gene unclear. The CDR3 loop spans 13 amino acids. Trimming left V 6 bases short and J 6 bases short, with 15 bases between. Here the CDR3 DNA reads TGTGCCAGCAGCACCGGGTCTCCCTCCGAGCAGTACTTC. The encoded protein is CASSTGSPSEQYF.

The chain joins TRBV6-2 or TRBV6-3 to TRBJ1-1; a weak D match, TRBD1 (5 bases). The CDR3 is 13 residues long. Trimming took off 4 bases at V and 4 bases at J, with 10 bases between the two ends. CDR1 is MNHEY, CDR2 SVGEGT, per germline. DNA for the CDR3: TGTGCCAGCAGTTCGTCGGGGACCACTGAAGCTTTCTTT. This encodes CASSSSGTTEAFF.

Ten or more counts support this clonotype. The CDR3 is CASSIDRGRSTDTQYF. CDR3 nucleotide sequence: TGTGCCAGCAGTATAGACAGGGGGCGTTCCACAGATACGCAGTATTTT. The rearrangement joins TRBV27 to TRBJ2-3; 10 bases fit TRBD1. The CDR3 consists of 16 residues. The germline CDR1 and CDR2 sequences are MNHEY and SMNVEV (reference sequence). Germline trimming cut 5 bases from V and 2 bases from J; bases unmatched to any gene: 7.

The chain carries TRBV11-1 and TRBJ2-1, with 10 bases identical to TRBD2. CDR1 and CDR2 from the germline V gene are SGHAT and FQDESV (reference sequence). J gave up 10 bases and V 8 bases, and 20 bases lay outside the gene matches. The CDR3 length is 17 residues. The CDR3 sequence is CASGPLGGLALLREQFF. The CDR3 region has the DNA TGTGCCAGCGGCCCCTTGGGGGGACTAGCGCTACTGCGGGAGCAGTTCTTC.

This clonotype has a handful of counts. The chain recombines TRBV28 with TRBJ2-7; 9 nucleotides line up with TRBD1. V lost 5 bases and J lost 0; bases outside the gene matches: 11. CDR1 and CDR2 (germline): MDHEN, SYDVKM. The CDR3 spans 17 residues. The CDR3 bases are TGTGCCAGCAGTCGCCCCTCTGGGACAGGGATCTCCTACGAGCAGTACTTC. Amino acids: CASSRPSGTGISYEQYF.

By share, this clonotype ranks as medium-sized. V is TRBV4-3 and J is TRBJ2-3; D gene ambiguous. V was trimmed by 4 bases and J by 0 bases, leaving 14 bases between them. Germline assignment: CDR1 LGHNA and CDR2 YSLEER. CDR3 size: 16 residues. CDR3 DNA sequence: TGCGCCAGCAGCCTAAGTCCCACATCGAGCACAGATACGCAGTATTTT. It translates to CASSLSPTSSTDTQYF.

This chain connects TRBV4-2 to TRBJ2-2; 10 bases align to TRBD2. Germline loops: CDR1 LGHNA, CDR2 YNFKEQ. The CDR3 has 17 residues. With V trimmed by 4 bases and J by 6 bases, 11 bases remained unmatched. CDR3: CASSLQPGTSVAGELFF. CDR3 nucleotide sequence: TGTGCCAGCAGCCTGCAACCCGGGACTAGCGTCGCCGGGGAGCTGTTTTTT.

V usage is TRBV12-3 or TRBV12-4 and J usage is TRBJ1-5, with D tentatively TRBD1 (5 bases). The CDR3 is 13 residues long. Trimming took 5 bases from V and 2 from J, leaving 7 bases between them. CDR3 sequence: CASSPRGNQPQHF. CDR3 DNA sequence: TGTGCCAGCAGTCCCAGGGGCAATCAGCCCCAGCATTTT.

The DNA of the CDR3 is TGTGCCAGCAGCCCGGGTCTCTCCTACGAGCAGTACTTC. Its translation: CASSPGLSYEQYF. V gene TRBV12-3 or TRBV12-4 combines with J gene TRBJ2-7; D call uncertain. This CDR3 has 13 amino acids. V lost 6 bases and J lost 0, with 9 bases in between.

This clonotype has at least ten counts. The rearrangement uses TRBV24-1 and TRBJ2-7; D gene uncertain. Germline loops: CDR1 KGHDR, CDR2 SFDVKD. V was shortened by 1 base and J by 5 bases, with 5 bases between the two germline ends. This CDR3 has 12 residues. Here the CDR3 DNA reads TGTGCCACCAGTGATTTAAAACACGAGCAGTACTTC. This gives the protein CATSDLKHEQYF.

The chain has TRBV7-2 and TRBJ1-6; the D is unclear. Germline V gene lookup returns CDR1 SGHTA and CDR2 FQGNSA. The CDR3 extends over 14 amino acids. The V gene lost 1 base and the J gene lost 9 bases, with 10 bases spanning the gap. CDR3 protein: CASSLDGGPSPLHF. In nucleotides, the CDR3 is TGTGCCAGCAGCTTAGACGGTGGGCCTTCACCCCTCCACTTT. The whole variable domain, remainder taken from reference TRBV7-2 and TRBJ1-6, is GAGVSQSPSNKVTEKGKDVELRCDPISGHTALYWYRQSLGQGLEFLIYFQGNSAPDKSGLPSDRFSAERTGGSVSTLTIQRTQQEDSAVYLCASSLDGGPSPLHFGNGTRLTVT.

This clonotype was found a few times. The chain uses TRBV4-2 and TRBJ2-3, with a weak D call TRBD1 (6 bases). Germline V gene lookup returns CDR1 LGHNA and CDR2 YNFKEQ. This CDR3 comprises 15 residues. Between the trimmed V and J ends, which lost 3 bases and 5 bases, there was a span of 15 bases. The CDR3 bases are TGTGCCAGCAGCCAGCAAGGGACAACCGGAGATACGCAGTATTTT. Translating gives CASSQQGTTGDTQYF.

This clonotype turned up a few times. This chain connects TRBV7-9 to TRBJ1-2; D gene ambiguous. The germline CDR1 and CDR2 sequences are SEHNR and FQNEAQ (reference sequence). CDR3 length equals 17 residues. Trimming shortened V by 1 base and J by 6 bases, and 21 bases separated the two germline ends. The CDR3 coding sequence is TGTGCCAGCAGCTTAGGACGCTGGGGTTCGATATCGGATGGCTACACCTTC. Protein: CASSLGRWGSISDGYTF.

The J gene is TRBJ2-2, the V gene TRBV24-1; D remains ambiguous. Trimming took off 6 bases at V and 1 base at J, with 11 bases between the two ends. Germline-derived CDR1 and CDR2 are KGHDR and SFDVKD. CDR3 length: 15 amino acids. CDR3 region: CATSSWRLNTGELFF. The CDR3 DNA follows: TGTGCCACCAGTTCGTGGCGTTTGAACACCGGGGAGCTGTTTTTT.

This clonotype came up many times. V usage is TRBV2 and J usage is TRBJ2-7; D unclear. Trimming shortened V by 4 bases and J by 0 bases, and 7 bases separated the two germline ends. CDR3 length: 13 residues. Germline lookup yields CDR1 SNHLY and CDR2 FYNNEI. The CDR3 loop is CASSAVPSYEQYF. The CDR3 region has the DNA TGTGCCAGCAGTGCGGTTCCCTCCTACGAGCAGTACTTC.

The V call is TRBV5-1, the J call TRBJ2-2; D ambiguous. This CDR3 region has 11 residues. V was shortened by 3 bases and J by 10 bases, with 7 bases between the two germline ends. CDR1 SGHRS and CDR2 YFSETQ come from the germline V gene. DNA for the CDR3: TGCGCCAGCAGCTCGCAGAAGGAGCTGTTTTTT. This translates into CASSSQKELFF.

V is TRBV6-2 or TRBV6-3 and J is TRBJ1-5, with D possibly matching TRBD1 (6 bases). CDR1 is MNHEY, CDR2 SVGEGT, per germline. This CDR3 spans 16 amino acids. The V end lost 5 bases, the J end lost 4 bases, and 18 bases lay between the germline ends. This chain's CDR3 is CASSPAWGAKNQPQHF. The CDR3 DNA sequence: TGTGCCAGCAGTCCCGCCTGGGGGGCCAAAAATCAGCCCCAGCATTTT.

This clonotype was observed many times. V and J are TRBV9 and TRBJ2-1; 10 nucleotides agree with TRBD2. The CDR3 runs 16 residues. CDR1 and CDR2 from the germline V gene are SGDLS and YYNGEE. With V trimmed by 0 bases and J by 7 bases, 7 bases remained unmatched. In DNA form, the CDR3 reads TGTGCCAGCAGCGTAGTCCCTAGCGGGGGCTGGAATGAGCAGTTCTTC. It codes for CASSVVPSGGWNEQFF.